The clone carrying this T cell receptor beta chain was seen many times. This sample was taken from a study of early T cells in non-severe SARS-CoV-2 infection. V lost 6 bases to trimming and J lost 2 bases, with 16 bases between them. Germline V lookup: CDR1 MGHRA, CDR2 YSYEKL. The CDR3 consists of 15 residues. TCRdb reprocessed the 5' RACE reads via MiXCR and lists one record per CDR3 protein. The data contain 30,000 to 45,000 distinct CDR3 sequences, roughly 9.9% of them singletons. The gene calls are TRBV4-1 and TRBJ2-5, with a possible D match to TRBD1 (6 bases). This receptor was obtained from an adult who was a healthcare worker with PCR-confirmed SARS-CoV-2 infection or an uninfected control (not recorded which). Material for sequencing was whole blood. CDR3 residues: CASRRTRDTQETQYF. CDR3 in DNA: TGCGCCAGCAGACGAACACGGGACACACAAGAGACCCAGTACTTC.